This TCR beta chain was sequenced for a study of T cells in localized non-small cell lung cancer. General observations from the study: A median of about 60 of the top 100 tumor clones appeared in adjacent lung, which was paired and uninvolved. One tumor region alone was sequenced, and heterogeneity therefore remains possible. Exceeding tumor, uninvolved adjacent lung had the highest T cell clonality. Higher blood T cell density went with longer overall survival.

This clone was seen a single time. Antigen: not known. TCRdb's copy holds only in-frame clones and misses some; the assay was immunoSEQ multiplex PCR. The sample includes some 1,100 clones, roughly two fifths seen only once; the top ten take roughly 8.1%. This CDR3 has 13 amino acids. Germline CDR1 LNHDA, CDR2 SQIVND (reference sequence). The V end lost 1 base, the J end lost 6 bases, and 7 bases lay between the germline ends. The chain links TRBV19 to TRBJ2-1; D is uncertain. The specimen comprised lung tumor tissue, sampled before any cancer treatment. This receptor was identified in a woman aged 35 to 75 with stage I lung adenocarcinoma. The CDR3 here is CASSIGSRNEQFF. CDR3 nucleotide sequence: TGTGCCAGTAGTATAGGAAGCCGCAATGAGCAGTTCTTC.